Below, 9 T cell receptor beta chains from the same sample are listed, as sequenced in a study of T cell repertoires and HLA-DP antigens. Their antigen targets remain unknown. Clones were read by immunoSEQ multiplex PCR, and TCRdb kept only the in-frame ones, dropping some. The sample contains about 89,000 clones, about nine tenths of which appear only once. Sequencing used CD4+ T cells from PBMCs. All receptors derive from a man between 50 and 59 years old in good health and CMV-seronegative.

This chain links TRBV5-1 with TRBJ2-1; 7 bases map to TRBD2. V was clipped by 6 bases and J by 4 bases; unmatched bases: 10. The CDR3 contains 15 residues. Germline V gene lookup returns CDR1 SGHRS and CDR2 YFSETQ. This CDR3 is CASTPGTIPYNEQFF. The CDR3 DNA is TGCGCCAGCACCCCCGGGACTATACCATACAATGAGCAGTTCTTC. The complete variable domain, with remaining parts taken from reference TRBV5-1 and TRBJ2-1, reads KAGVTQTPRYLIKTRGQQVTLSCSPISGHRSVSWYQQTPGQGLQFLFEYFSETQRNKGNFPGRFSGRQFSNSRSEMNVSTLELGDSALYLCASTPGTIPYNEQFFGPGTRLTVL.

A single count supports this clone. This chain links TRBV7-9 with TRBJ2-1; D might be TRBD1 or TRBD2, each matching 5 bases. CDR3 length equals 14 residues. V gave up 4 bases and J gave up 9 bases, with 16 bases separating them. Looked up from germline, CDR1 is SEHNR and CDR2 is FQNEAQ (reference sequence). CDR3 sequence reads: CASSSRTYGTEQFF. The CDR3 nucleotides are TGTGCCAGCAGCTCGAGGACCTACGGGACTGAGCAGTTCTTC.

This chain links TRBV13 with TRBJ2-7; TRBD1 is a possible D gene (6 bases). Germline CDR1 is PRHDT and CDR2 is FYEKMQ (reference sequence). The length of the CDR3 is 17 residues. V was clipped by 2 bases and J by 1 base, with 18 bases between them. The chain's CDR3 is CASSLTRIGTTSYEQYF. CDR3 DNA: TGTGCCAGCAGCTTAACCAGAATCGGGACAACATCCTACGAGCAGTACTTC.

The gene calls are TRBV7-8 and TRBJ2-2; 8 bases are a match to TRBD2. Trimming at V came to 3 bases and at J to 0 bases, leaving 6 bases not matched to a gene. The CDR3 sequence is 17 residues long. Germline lookup yields CDR1 SGHVS and CDR2 FQNEAQ. Here the CDR3 reads CASSFLAGRANTGELFF. The CDR3 DNA sequence: TGTGCCAGCAGCTTTTTAGCGGGGAGGGCGAACACCGGGGAGCTGTTTTTT.

In its sample, this clone was seen once. The chain recombines TRBV5-4 with TRBJ1-1; maybe TRBD1 (5 bases). The CDR3 is made up of 15 amino acids. The germline gives CDR1 SGHNT, CDR2 YYREEE (reference sequence). V was clipped by 4 bases and J by 1 base, with 14 bases between them. The CDR3 spells CASSGGTRGNTEAFF. DNA for the CDR3: TGTGCCAGCAGCGGGGGAACCCGAGGGAACACTGAAGCTTTCTTT. The whole variable domain, filled in from reference TRBV5-4 and TRBJ1-1, reads ETGVTQSPTHLIKTRGQQVTLRCSSQSGHNTVSWYQQALGQGPQFIFQYYREEENGRGNFPPRFSGLQFPNYSSELNVNALELDDSALYLCASSGGTRGNTEAFFGQGTRLTVV.

V usage is TRBV11-2 and J usage is TRBJ2-6; maybe TRBD2 (5 bases). The V and J ends lost 3 bases and 4 bases respectively, with 13 bases between them. The germline CDR1 and CDR2 sequences are SGHAT and FQNNGV. The CDR3 sequence is 16 residues long. Here the CDR3 DNA reads TGTGCCAGCAGCTTTTCAAGCCCGGGGGGGGCCAACGTCCTGACTTTC. This codes for CASSFSSPGGANVLTF.

The V call is TRBV5-5, the J call TRBJ1-2; TRBD1 matches at 8 bases. CDR1 and CDR2 (germline): SGHKS, YYEKEE (reference sequence). The CDR3 has 17 residues. The V segment lost 4 bases and the J segment 1 base; nucleotides outside the gene matches: 12. Written as DNA, the CDR3 is TGTGCCAGCAGCCCCGGGACAGGAGGTACGATTAACTATGGCTACACCTTC. Amino acid sequence: CASSPGTGGTINYGYTF.

The J gene is TRBJ2-2, the V gene TRBV18; D is ambiguous. V lost 2 bases and J 3 bases, leaving 1 base between the germline ends. Germline CDR1 reads KGHSH; CDR2 reads LQKENI. The CDR3 is made up of 12 amino acids. Here the CDR3 DNA reads TGTGCCAGCTCACCATACACCGGGGAGCTGTTTTTT. Translation gives CASSPYTGELFF.

The V and J genes are TRBV30 and TRBJ2-7, with 9 positions matching TRBD1. Trimming at V came to 5 bases and at J to 1 base, leaving 0 bases not matched to a gene. Per the germline V gene, CDR1 is GTSNPN and CDR2 is SVGIG (reference sequence). The CDR3 has 12 amino acids. CDR3 loop: CAWGQGSYEQYF. Written as DNA, the CDR3 is TGTGCCTGGGGACAGGGGTCCTACGAGCAGTACTTC.